This T cell receptor beta chain was recorded in a study of T cells in Graves' hyperthyroidism and ophthalmopathy. Broader study findings: Most expanded thyroid clonotypes above 0.001 also appeared in blood.

Points on this clonotype: As yet, its antigen is unknown.

Researchers amplified the TCR beta CDR3 regions from RNA transcripts. First-round RT-PCR of the TCR CDR3 relied on the HTBI primer set. In TCRdb, the multiplex PCR reads were re-called with MiXCR into one record per CDR3 protein. Of around 360,000 distinct CDR3 sequences listed, approximately 14% were seen once; the top ten hold roughly 19%. Among ophthalmopathy patients, the Clinical Activity Score reached at least 3, the NOSPECS grade reached at least 4, and duration remained under 3 months. Uncontrolled infection, other autoimmune disease, pregnancy or lactation excluded patients. The sample was blood. The receptor was derived from an older woman with Graves' ophthalmopathy.

The CDR3, as DNA: TGTGCCAGTCTCAGTTGGGCTAGCGGGCCGTCGGGCGATGAGCAGTTCTTC. It specifies CASLSWASGPSGDEQFF. The chain joins TRBV27 to TRBJ2-1; 8 bases match TRBD2. Germline CDR1 and CDR2: MNHEY and SMNVEV (reference sequence). This CDR3 is 17 amino acids long. Trimming at V came to 9 bases and at J to 8 bases, leaving 21 bases not matched to a gene.